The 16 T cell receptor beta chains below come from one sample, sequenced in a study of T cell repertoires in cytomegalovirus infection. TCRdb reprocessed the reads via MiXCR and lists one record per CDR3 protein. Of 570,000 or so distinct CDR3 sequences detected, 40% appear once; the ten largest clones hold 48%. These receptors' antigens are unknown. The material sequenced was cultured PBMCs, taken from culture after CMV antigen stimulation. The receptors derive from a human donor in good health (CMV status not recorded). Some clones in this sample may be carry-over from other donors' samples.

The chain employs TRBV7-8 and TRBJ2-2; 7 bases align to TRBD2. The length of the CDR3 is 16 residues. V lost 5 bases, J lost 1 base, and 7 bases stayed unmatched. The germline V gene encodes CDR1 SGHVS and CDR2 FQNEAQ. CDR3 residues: CASSPTSIGNTGELFF. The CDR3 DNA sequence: TGTGCCAGCAGCCCGACTAGCATTGGGAACACCGGGGAGCTGTTTTTT.

The CDR3 nucleotides read TGTGCCAGCAGCACCCGGGGAGGCCTCAATGAGCAGTTCTTC. This encodes CASSTRGGLNEQFF. The chain has TRBV7-2 and TRBJ2-1; weak D call: TRBD2 (6 bases). The CDR3 length is 14 residues. Looked up from germline, CDR1 is SGHTA and CDR2 is FQGNSA. V lost 5 bases and J lost 6, with 14 bases in between.

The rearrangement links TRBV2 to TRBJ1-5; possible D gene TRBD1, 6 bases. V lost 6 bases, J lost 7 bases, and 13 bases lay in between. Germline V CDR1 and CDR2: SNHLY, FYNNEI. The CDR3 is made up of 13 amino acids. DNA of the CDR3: TGTGCCAGCAGATCGCAGGGGACGCAGCCCCAGCATTTT. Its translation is CASRSQGTQPQHF.

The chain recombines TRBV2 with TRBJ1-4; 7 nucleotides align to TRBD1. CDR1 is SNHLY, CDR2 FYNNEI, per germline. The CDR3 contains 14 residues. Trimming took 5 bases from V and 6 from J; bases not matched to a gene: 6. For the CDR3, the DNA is TGTGCCAGCAGTCTACAGGGGCAATATGAAAAACTGTTTTTT. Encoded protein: CASSLQGQYEKLFF.

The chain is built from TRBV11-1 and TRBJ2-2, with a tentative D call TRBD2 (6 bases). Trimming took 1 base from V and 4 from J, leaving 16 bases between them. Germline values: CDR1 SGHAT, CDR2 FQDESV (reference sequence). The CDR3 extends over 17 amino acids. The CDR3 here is CASSLVVGGDFTGELFF. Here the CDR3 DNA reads TGTGCCAGCAGCTTAGTGGTCGGGGGAGATTTCACCGGGGAGCTGTTTTTT.

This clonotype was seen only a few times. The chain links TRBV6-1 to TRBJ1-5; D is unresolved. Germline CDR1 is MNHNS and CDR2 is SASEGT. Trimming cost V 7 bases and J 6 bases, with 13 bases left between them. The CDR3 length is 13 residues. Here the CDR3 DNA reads TGTGCCAGCACCGCGTCCCTCGCTCAGCCCCAGCATTTT. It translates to CASTASLAQPQHF.

The CDR3 DNA reads as TGTGCCAGCACCAAACTTGGGACACCAGAGACCCAGTACTTC. Its translation: CASTKLGTPETQYF. The chain combines TRBV12-3 or TRBV12-4 with TRBJ2-5, with a possible D match to TRBD1 (6 bases). This CDR3 contains 14 residues. Trimming shortened V by 7 bases and J by 4 bases, and 16 bases separated the two germline ends.

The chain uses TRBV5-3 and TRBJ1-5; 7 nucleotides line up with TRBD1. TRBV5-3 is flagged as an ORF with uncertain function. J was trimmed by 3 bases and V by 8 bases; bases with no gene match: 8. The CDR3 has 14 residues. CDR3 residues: CASSLDRDNQPQHF. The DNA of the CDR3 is TGTGCCAGCAGCCTCGACAGGGACAATCAGCCCCAGCATTTT.

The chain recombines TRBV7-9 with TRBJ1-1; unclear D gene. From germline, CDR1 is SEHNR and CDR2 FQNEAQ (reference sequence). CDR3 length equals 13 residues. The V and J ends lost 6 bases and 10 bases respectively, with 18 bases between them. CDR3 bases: TGTGCCAGCAGTCCAGATGAGGCAGCGGGAGCTTTCTTT. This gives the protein CASSPDEAAGAFF.

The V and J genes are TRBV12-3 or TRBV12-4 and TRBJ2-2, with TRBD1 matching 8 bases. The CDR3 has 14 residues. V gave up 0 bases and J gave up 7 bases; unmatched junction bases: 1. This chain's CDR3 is CASSLAQGDGELFF. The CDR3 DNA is TGTGCCAGCAGTTTAGCACAGGGGGACGGGGAGCTGTTTTTT.

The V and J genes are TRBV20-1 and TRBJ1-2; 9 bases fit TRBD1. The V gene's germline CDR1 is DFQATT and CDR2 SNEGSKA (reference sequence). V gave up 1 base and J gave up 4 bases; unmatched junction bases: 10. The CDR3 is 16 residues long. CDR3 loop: CSARGGTGNIFYGYTF. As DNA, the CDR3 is TGCAGTGCTAGAGGAGGGACAGGGAATATCTTCTATGGCTACACCTTC.

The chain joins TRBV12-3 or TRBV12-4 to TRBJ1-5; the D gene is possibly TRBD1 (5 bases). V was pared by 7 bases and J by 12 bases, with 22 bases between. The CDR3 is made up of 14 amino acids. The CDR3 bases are TGTGCCAGCACCGGAGGGCAGGGTCGCGATATCCAGCATTTT. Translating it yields CASTGGQGRDIQHF.

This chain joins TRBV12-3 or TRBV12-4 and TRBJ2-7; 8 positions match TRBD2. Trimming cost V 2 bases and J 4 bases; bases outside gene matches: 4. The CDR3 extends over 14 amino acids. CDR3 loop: CASSLREGLYEQYF. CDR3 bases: TGTGCCAGCAGTTTACGGGAGGGCCTGTACGAGCAGTACTTC.

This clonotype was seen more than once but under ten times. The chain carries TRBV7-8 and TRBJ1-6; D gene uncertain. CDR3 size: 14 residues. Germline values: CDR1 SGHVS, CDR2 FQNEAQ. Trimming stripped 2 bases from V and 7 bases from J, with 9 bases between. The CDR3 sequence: CASSLNSQNSPLHF. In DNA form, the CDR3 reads TGTGCCAGCAGCTTAAACAGTCAAAATTCACCCCTCCACTTT. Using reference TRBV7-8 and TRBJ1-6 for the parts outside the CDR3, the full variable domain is GAGVSQSPRYKVAKRGQDVALRCDPISGHVSLFWYQQALGQGPEFLTYFQNEAQLDKSGLPSDRFFAERPEGSVSTLKIQRTQQEDSAVYLCASSLNSQNSPLHFGNGTRLTVT.

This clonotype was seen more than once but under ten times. The CDR3 DNA reads TGTGCCAGCAGGCGGGGACATAGCGGGAGCCGGGAGCAGTACTTC. Translated, it gives CASRRGHSGSREQYF. The genes are TRBV6-2 or TRBV6-3 and TRBJ2-7, with 9 bases that match TRBD2. The CDR3 has 15 amino acids. Germline CDR1 is MNHEY and CDR2 is SVGEGT. The junction had 13 bases not matched to a gene; V was cut back by 6 bases and J by 7 bases.

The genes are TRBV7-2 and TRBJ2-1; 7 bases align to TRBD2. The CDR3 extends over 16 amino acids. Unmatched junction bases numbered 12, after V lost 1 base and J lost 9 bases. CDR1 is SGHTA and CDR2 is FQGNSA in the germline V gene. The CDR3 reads CASSLGGTTRRSEQFF. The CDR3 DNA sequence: TGTGCCAGCAGCTTAGGGGGGACTACCCGTAGATCTGAGCAGTTCTTC.